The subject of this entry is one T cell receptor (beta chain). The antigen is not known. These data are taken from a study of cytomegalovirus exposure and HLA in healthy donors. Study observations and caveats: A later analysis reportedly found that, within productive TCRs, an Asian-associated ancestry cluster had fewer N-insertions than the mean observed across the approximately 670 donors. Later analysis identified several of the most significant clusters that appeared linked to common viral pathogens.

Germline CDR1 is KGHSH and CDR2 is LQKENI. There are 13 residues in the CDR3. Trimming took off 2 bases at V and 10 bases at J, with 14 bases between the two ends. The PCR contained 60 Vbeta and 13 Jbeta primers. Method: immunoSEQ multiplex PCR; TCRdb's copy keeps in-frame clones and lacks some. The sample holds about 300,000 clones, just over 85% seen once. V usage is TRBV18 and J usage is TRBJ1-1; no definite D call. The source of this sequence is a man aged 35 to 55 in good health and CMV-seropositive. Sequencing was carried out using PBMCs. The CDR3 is CASSPGSGIIAFF. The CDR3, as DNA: TGTGCCAGCTCACCAGGGAGCGGGATTATAGCTTTCTTT.